The subject of this entry is one T cell receptor (beta chain). Here immunoSEQ multiplex PCR was the method, and the copy in TCRdb shows in-frame clones only, minus some. The profile shows about 130,000 clones, about four fifths of them singletons. This record comes from a study of blood T cell repertoires in COVID-19. V was trimmed by 2 bases and J by 7 bases, leaving 18 bases between them. The CDR3 is made up of 16 amino acids. Germline CDR1 and CDR2: LGHDT and YNNKEL (reference sequence). Sequencing used peripheral blood. This receptor was taken from a man in his forties or fifties with active or convalescent COVID-19. V is TRBV3-1 (or the pseudogene TRBV3-2) and J is TRBJ2-1; tentatively, D is TRBD1 (6 bases). CDR3 bases: TGTGCCAGCAGCCAAATGGGCGGTGGGGGCGGAAATGAGCAGTTCTTC. Translation gives CASSQMGGGGGNEQFF.